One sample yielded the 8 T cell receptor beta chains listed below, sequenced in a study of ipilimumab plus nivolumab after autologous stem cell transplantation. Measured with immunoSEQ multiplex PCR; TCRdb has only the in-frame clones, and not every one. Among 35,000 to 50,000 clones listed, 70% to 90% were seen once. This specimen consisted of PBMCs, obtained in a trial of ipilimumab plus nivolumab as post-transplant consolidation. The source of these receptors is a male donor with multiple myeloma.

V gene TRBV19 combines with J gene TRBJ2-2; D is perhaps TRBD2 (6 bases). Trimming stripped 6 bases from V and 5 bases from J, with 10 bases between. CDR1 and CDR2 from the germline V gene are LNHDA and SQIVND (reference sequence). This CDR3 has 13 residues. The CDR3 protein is CASRTGETGELFF. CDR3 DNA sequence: TGTGCCAGTAGGACGGGGGAGACCGGGGAGCTGTTTTTT. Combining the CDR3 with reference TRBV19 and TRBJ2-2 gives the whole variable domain DGGITQSPKYLFRKEGQNVTLSCEQNLNHDAMYWYRQDPGQGLRLIYYSQIVNDFQKGDIAEGYSVSREKKESFPLTVTSAQKNPTAFYLCASRTGETGELFFGEGSRLTVL.

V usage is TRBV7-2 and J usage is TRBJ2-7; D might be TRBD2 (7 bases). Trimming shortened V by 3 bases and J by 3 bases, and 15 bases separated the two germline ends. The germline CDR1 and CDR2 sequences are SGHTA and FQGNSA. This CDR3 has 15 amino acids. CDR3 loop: CASSFGGTSSYEQYF. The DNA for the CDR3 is TGTGCCAGCAGCTTCGGGGGGACATCCAGCTACGAGCAGTACTTC.

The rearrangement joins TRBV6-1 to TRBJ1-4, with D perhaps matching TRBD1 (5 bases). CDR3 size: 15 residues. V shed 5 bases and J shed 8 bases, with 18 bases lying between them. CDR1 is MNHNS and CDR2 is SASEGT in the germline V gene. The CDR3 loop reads CASSFTSGTEEKLFF. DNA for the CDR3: TGTGCCAGCAGTTTCACATCAGGGACCGAAGAAAAACTGTTTTTT.

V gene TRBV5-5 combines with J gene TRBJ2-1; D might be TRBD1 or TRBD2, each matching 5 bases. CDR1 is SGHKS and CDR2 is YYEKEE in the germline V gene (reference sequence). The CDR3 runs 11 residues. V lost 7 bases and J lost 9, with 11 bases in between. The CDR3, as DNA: TGTGCCAGCGGGGGATTGAGTGAGCAGTTCTTC. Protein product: CASGGLSEQFF.

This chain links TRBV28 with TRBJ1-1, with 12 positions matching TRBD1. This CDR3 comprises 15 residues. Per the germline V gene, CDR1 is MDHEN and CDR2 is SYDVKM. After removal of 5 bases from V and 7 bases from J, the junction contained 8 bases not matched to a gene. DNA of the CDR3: TGTGCCAGCAGTCTCGGGACAGGGGGCGCGGGTGAAGCTTTCTTT. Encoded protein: CASSLGTGGAGEAFF.

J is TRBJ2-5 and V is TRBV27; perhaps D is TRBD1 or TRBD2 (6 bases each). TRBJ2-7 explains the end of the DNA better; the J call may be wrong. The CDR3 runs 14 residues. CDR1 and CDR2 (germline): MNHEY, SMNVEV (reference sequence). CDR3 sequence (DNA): TGTGCCAGCAGTTGGGGGGCGCACGGGTACGAGCAGTACTTC. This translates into CASSWGAHGYEQYF.

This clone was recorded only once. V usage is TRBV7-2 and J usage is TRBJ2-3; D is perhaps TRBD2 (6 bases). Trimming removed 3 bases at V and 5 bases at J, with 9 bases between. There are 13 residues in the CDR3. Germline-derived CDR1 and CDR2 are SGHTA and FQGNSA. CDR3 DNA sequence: TGTGCCAGCAGCTTGGGGGGACGAGATACGCAGTATTTT. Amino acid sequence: CASSLGGRDTQYF.

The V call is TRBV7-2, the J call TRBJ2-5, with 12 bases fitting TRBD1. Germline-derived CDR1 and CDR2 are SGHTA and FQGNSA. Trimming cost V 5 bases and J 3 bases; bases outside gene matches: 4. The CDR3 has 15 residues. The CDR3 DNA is TGTGCCAGCAGCCAAGGGACAGGGGGCAAAGAGACCCAGTACTTC. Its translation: CASSQGTGGKETQYF.